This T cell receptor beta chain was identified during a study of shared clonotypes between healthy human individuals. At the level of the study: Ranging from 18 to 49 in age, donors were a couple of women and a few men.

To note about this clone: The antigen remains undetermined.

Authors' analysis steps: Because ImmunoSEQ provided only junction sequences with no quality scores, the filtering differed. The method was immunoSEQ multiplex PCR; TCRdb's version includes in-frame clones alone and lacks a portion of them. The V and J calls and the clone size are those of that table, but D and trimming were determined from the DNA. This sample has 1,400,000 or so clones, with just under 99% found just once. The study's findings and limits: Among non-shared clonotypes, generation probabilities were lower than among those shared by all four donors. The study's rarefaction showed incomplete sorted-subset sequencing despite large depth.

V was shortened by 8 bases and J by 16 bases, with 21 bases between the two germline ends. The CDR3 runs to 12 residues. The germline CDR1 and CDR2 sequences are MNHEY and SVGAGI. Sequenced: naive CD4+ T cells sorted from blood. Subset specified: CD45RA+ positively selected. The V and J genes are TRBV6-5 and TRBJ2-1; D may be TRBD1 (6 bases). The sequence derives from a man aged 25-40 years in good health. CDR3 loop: CASWAGTGRNFF. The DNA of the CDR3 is TGTGCCAGCTGGGCTGGAACAGGGCGGAATTTCTTC.